The 22 T cell receptor beta chains reported below all come from one sample, sequenced in a study of shared T cell receptors in the human thymus. The protocol was immunoSEQ multiplex PCR, while the TCRdb copy is restricted to in-frame clones and leaves out a portion. The table has 450,000 to 650,000 clones, around 82% seen once. Another study also made use of these data, one on human thymus T cells.

The sequenced material came from thymocytes. These receptors were obtained from a boy under two years old with a congenital heart defect.

J is TRBJ2-7 and V is TRBV7-9, with D uncertain. V was pared by 5 bases and J by 4 bases, with 15 bases between. CDR1 and CDR2 from the germline V gene are SEHNR and FQNEAQ (reference sequence). The CDR3 loop spans 14 amino acids. The CDR3 loop reads CASSAWSGTYEQYF. The CDR3 bases are TGTGCCAGCAGCGCCTGGAGTGGAACTTACGAGCAGTACTTC.

The CDR3 here is CASSEGRGLAGGPLFFNEQYF. The DNA for the CDR3 is TGTGCCAGCAGTGAAGGAAGGGGACTAGCGGGAGGGCCCCTTTTTTTTAACGAGCAGTACTTC. The rearrangement uses TRBV2 and TRBJ2-7, with TRBD2 identical over 16 bases. The CDR3 is made up of 21 amino acids. V lost 1 base and J lost 5; bases outside the gene matches: 17. Germline CDR1 reads SNHLY; CDR2 reads FYNNEI. Filled out from reference TRBV2 and TRBJ2-7, the complete variable domain reads EPEVTQTPSHQVTQMGQEVILRCVPISNHLYFYWYRQILGQKVEFLVSFYNNEISEKSEIFDDQFSVERPDGSNFTLKIRSTKLEDSAMYFCASSEGRGLAGGPLFFNEQYFGPGTRLTVT.

The rearrangement joins TRBV2 to TRBJ2-1; 7 nucleotides agree with TRBD2. CDR3 length: 12 amino acids. From germline, CDR1 is SNHLY and CDR2 FYNNEI. Germline trimming cut 3 bases from V and 9 bases from J; bases unmatched to any gene: 2. CDR3 in DNA: TGTGCCAGCAGTGACGGGGGGTCTGAGCAGTTCTTC. It translates to CASSDGGSEQFF.

CDR3 amino acids: CASSYVMGLAQPWDTQYF. In DNA, the CDR3 is TGTGCCAGCAGTTACGTCATGGGACTAGCGCAGCCCTGGGATACGCAGTATTTT. This chain links TRBV6-8 with TRBJ2-3; 10 nucleotides agree with TRBD2. The CDR3 is made up of 18 amino acids. The V gene's germline CDR1 is MNHGY and CDR2 SAAAGT. With 2 bases clipped from V and 6 bases from J, the junction kept 14 bases outside the gene matches.

The J gene is TRBJ2-7, the V gene TRBV27, with 7 bases fitting TRBD1. The CDR3 has 12 amino acids. Germline-derived CDR1 and CDR2 are MNHEY and SMNVEV (reference sequence). V was clipped by 5 bases and J by 6 bases; unmatched bases: 4. This CDR3 is CASSLRGREQYF. The CDR3 DNA reads TGTGCCAGCAGTCTAAGGGGGCGCGAGCAGTACTTC.

In its sample, this clone was seen once. V is TRBV10-3 and J is TRBJ2-2; 13 bases are shared with TRBD2. The CDR3 spans 17 residues. The V and J ends lost 0 bases and 7 bases, in that order; junction bases with no gene match: 5. Germline CDR1 reads ENHRY; CDR2 reads SYGVKD. The chain's CDR3 is CAISESGLAGAIGELFF. The CDR3 DNA reads as TGTGCCATCAGTGAGTCAGGACTAGCGGGAGCGATCGGGGAGCTGTTTTTT.

CDR3 loop: CASSQGQGRLAKNIQYF. The CDR3, as DNA: TGTGCCAGCAGTCAAGGACAGGGTCGGCTAGCCAAAAACATTCAGTACTTC. The chain uses TRBV2 and TRBJ2-4; 8 bases fit TRBD1. The germline V gene encodes CDR1 SNHLY and CDR2 FYNNEI. The CDR3 runs 17 residues. The V and J ends lost 5 bases and 0 bases, in that order; junction bases with no gene match: 9.

This rearrangement joins TRBV4-2 to TRBJ1-2; D remains unclear. This CDR3 has 12 residues. The V end was cut by 3 bases, the J end by 8 bases, with 10 bases between. Germline V CDR1 and CDR2: LGHNA, YNFKEQ. CDR3 region: CASSHQANGYTF. CDR3 DNA sequence: TGTGCCAGCAGCCACCAGGCTAACGGCTACACCTTC.

The chain combines TRBV9 with TRBJ1-2, with 9 bases that match TRBD1. The CDR3 contains 14 residues. The trim removed 7 bases at V and 8 bases at J, leaving 12 bases unmatched. Germline CDR1 reads SGDLS; CDR2 reads YYNGEE. The CDR3 nucleotides read TGTGCCAGCGCGACCGGACAGGGGCTTCCCGGCTACACCTTC. It specifies CASATGQGLPGYTF.

This sequence joins TRBV12-5 and TRBJ2-5; 10 nucleotides line up with TRBD1. Germline V gene data show CDR1 as LGHNT and CDR2 as FRNRAP. J lost 4 bases, V lost 5 bases, and 7 bases had no gene match. The CDR3 covers 15 residues. This CDR3 is CASGPGRTGGETQYF. Written as DNA, the CDR3 is TGTGCTAGTGGTCCGGGGAGGACAGGGGGAGAGACCCAGTACTTC.

This clone appeared a few times. The chain recombines TRBV5-3 with TRBJ2-5, with D maybe TRBD2 (6 bases). TRBV5-3 falls under the ORF class, with uncertain function. There are 13 residues in the CDR3. V was clipped by 3 bases and J by 0 bases, with 6 bases between them. The CDR3 here is CARSWDYQETQYF. The CDR3 DNA reads TGTGCCAGAAGCTGGGACTACCAAGAGACCCAGTACTTC.

V and J are TRBV28 and TRBJ2-7; D gene ambiguous. V gave up 6 bases and J gave up 2 bases, with 8 bases separating them. The CDR3 contains 12 residues. CDR1 is MDHEN and CDR2 is SYDVKM in the germline V gene. CDR3 bases: TGTGCCAGCAGCCTTCCCCCCTACGAGCAGTACTTC. Residues: CASSLPPYEQYF.

This clone was seen a few times. Written as DNA, the CDR3 is TGCGCCAGCAGCTTGGAAAGGACTAGCGGAACCGGGGAGCTGTTTTTT. Its translation is CASSLERTSGTGELFF. This chain joins TRBV5-1 and TRBJ2-2, with 10 bases fitting TRBD2. The CDR3 extends over 16 amino acids. The V segment lost 0 bases and the J segment 5 bases; nucleotides outside the gene matches: 4. The germline gives CDR1 SGHRS, CDR2 YFSETQ.

This clone was recorded once. The chain joins TRBV2 to TRBJ2-1; 11 bases map to TRBD1. Germline V gene lookup returns CDR1 SNHLY and CDR2 FYNNEI. The CDR3 contains 16 residues. Trimming at V came to 4 bases and at J to 5 bases, leaving 7 bases not matched to a gene. The CDR3, as DNA: TGTGCCAGCAGTGCGCGGGGACAGGGGGTCGACAATGAGCAGTTCTTC. Translation gives CASSARGQGVDNEQFF. Looking up the rest from reference TRBV2 and TRBJ2-1 gives the full variable domain: EPEVTQTPSHQVTQMGQEVILRCVPISNHLYFYWYRQILGQKVEFLVSFYNNEISEKSEIFDDQFSVERPDGSNFTLKIRSTKLEDSAMYFCASSARGQGVDNEQFFGPGTRLTVL.

The chain carries TRBV4-2 and TRBJ1-3; 10 bases map to TRBD1. Germline V gene data show CDR1 as LGHNA and CDR2 as YNFKEQ. V dropped 0 bases and J dropped 2; count of bases not matched to a gene: 1. This CDR3 contains 16 residues. This CDR3 reads CASSQDDRGPGNTIYF. The CDR3 nucleotides read TGTGCCAGCAGCCAAGATGACAGGGGGCCTGGAAACACCATATATTTT.

The genes are TRBV27 and TRBJ1-5, with 8 positions matching TRBD1. The CDR3 runs 17 residues. CDR1 and CDR2 (germline): MNHEY, SMNVEV (reference sequence). Losses at the gene ends were 5 bases for V and 2 bases for J; bases not matched to a gene: 11. In DNA form, the CDR3 reads TGTGCCAGCAGTCCAATCCGCAGGGGGCTTGGCAATCAGCCCCAGCATTTT. It specifies CASSPIRRGLGNQPQHF.

The genes are TRBV4-1 and TRBJ2-5; a weak D match, TRBD2 (6 bases). The V gene's germline CDR1 is MGHRA and CDR2 YSYEKL. Trimming stripped 0 bases from V and 5 bases from J, with 13 bases between. The CDR3 runs to 15 residues. The CDR3, as DNA: TGCGCCAGCAGCCAAGATTCAGCTAGCGTGGAGACCCAGTACTTC. As protein: CASSQDSASVETQYF.

The CDR3 spells CASSEILGHNNSYEQYF. As DNA, the CDR3 is TGTGCCAGCAGTGAAATTCTGGGACACAACAACTCCTACGAGCAGTACTTC. The chain carries TRBV2 and TRBJ2-7; tentatively, D is TRBD1 (6 bases). Trimming removed 2 bases at V and 0 bases at J, with 17 bases between. CDR1 and CDR2 (germline): SNHLY, FYNNEI. CDR3 length equals 17 residues.

The chain recombines TRBV30 with TRBJ2-7; unclear D gene. Between the trimmed V and J ends, which lost 5 bases and 0 bases, there was a span of 17 bases. From germline, CDR1 is GTSNPN and CDR2 SVGIG (reference sequence). This CDR3 has 15 amino acids. In nucleotides, the CDR3 is TGTGCCTGGGGAGTTGACCTTGAGGCCTCCTACGAGCAGTACTTC. This codes for CAWGVDLEASYEQYF.

This chain connects TRBV7-2 to TRBJ2-5; D gene unclear. Germline CDR1 SGHTA, CDR2 FQGNSA. Trimming left V 2 bases short and J 2 bases short, with 3 bases between. The CDR3 extends over 12 amino acids. CDR3 amino acids: CASSLTQETQYF. CDR3 bases: TGTGCCAGCAGCTTAACACAAGAGACCCAGTACTTC.

This chain connects TRBV27 to TRBJ1-1, with a tentative D call TRBD1 (5 bases). The CDR3 extends over 15 amino acids. Trimming shortened V by 2 bases and J by 0 bases, and 10 bases separated the two germline ends. Germline values: CDR1 MNHEY, CDR2 SMNVEV (reference sequence). The CDR3 reads CASSLTAGMNTEAFF. In DNA form, the CDR3 reads TGTGCCAGCAGTTTAACGGCAGGGATGAACACTGAAGCTTTCTTT.

The chain couples TRBV11-2 to TRBJ2-7, with D possibly matching TRBD1 (7 bases). This CDR3 comprises 15 residues. V lost 2 bases to trimming and J lost 3 bases, with 14 bases between them. The germline V gene has CDR1 SGHAT and CDR2 FQNNGV. In DNA form, the CDR3 reads TGTGCCAGCAGCTTAAGGAGGGGGCGCTTCTACGAGCAGTACTTC. Protein: CASSLRRGRFYEQYF.